Listed below are T cell receptor beta chains from one sample, sequenced in a study of control samples from healthy donors and cancer patients. Here immunoSEQ multiplex PCR was the method, and the copy in TCRdb shows in-frame clones only, minus some. The table records about 95,000 clones, around 90% of them present only once. The sample consisted of blood. The receptors come from a woman in her 70s in good health. The CDR3 runs from the conserved cysteine through the conserved F or W. Each record gives: J gene, V gene, clone size, D gene, CDR3 DNA, CDR3 protein. D genes are given only for firm matches. Size is stated for part of the rows, as once, few or many counts, or as a class when the clone is expanded.

TRBJ2-7 TRBV6-5 NA NA TGTGCCAGCAGTTTCAGACCGGGACCCTACGAGCAGTACTTC CASSFRPGPYEQYF
TRBJ1-6 TRBV6-1 NA NA TGTGCCAGCAGTGAAATTTCACCCCTCCACTTT CASSEISPLHF
TRBJ1-1 TRBV7-6 NA NA TGTGCCAGCAGCTTAGCGGGGGGGTTGAACACTGAAGCTTTCTTT CASSLAGGLNTEAFF
TRBJ1-1 TRBV10-1 NA TRBD1 TGCGCCAGCAGTGAGCTGACAGGGGGAGCTGAAGCTTTCTTT CASSELTGGAEAFF
TRBJ2-5 TRBV15 NA NA TGTGCCACCAGCAGAGATGGACTCCTAGGGACCCAGTACTTC CATSRDGLLGTQYF
TRBJ2-7 TRBV30 NA NA TGTGCCTGGAGTTTTTACTACGAGCAGTACTTC CAWSFYYEQYF
TRBJ2-2 TRBV12-3/TRBV12-4 NA TRBD1 TGTGCCAGCAGTCCAGGGGGAACCGGGGAGCTGTTTTTT CASSPGGTGELFF
TRBJ1-3 TRBV7-9 NA TRBD1 TGTGCCAGCAGCTTAGGGACAGGGGGTGCTGGAAACACCATATATTTT CASSLGTGGAGNTIYF
TRBJ2-7 TRBV30 NA NA TGTGCCTGGAGCCAATCCCGGGACCCCGTGAACAACGAGCAGTACTTC CAWSQSRDPVNNEQYF
TRBJ2-7 TRBV15 NA NA TGTGCCACCAGCCCCACGGGAGGGGGCGCTAGTTTCGACGAGCAGTACTTC CATSPTGGGASFDEQYF
TRBJ2-2 TRBV5-1 NA TRBD2 TGCGCCAGCAGCATCCTGACTAGCGGAGCCCACACCGGGGAGCTGTTTTTT CASSILTSGAHTGELFF
TRBJ2-7 TRBV4-1 NA NA TGCGCCAGCAGCCAAGTGGGCCGGGCGGACTACGAGCAGTACTTC CASSQVGRADYEQYF
TRBJ2-1 TRBV9 NA TRBD2 TGTGCCAGCAGCGCGACTAGCGGGAGCTACAATGAGCAGTTCTTC CASSATSGSYNEQFF
TRBJ1-1 TRBV18 NA NA TGTGCCAGCTCACCGGCCGTGAACACTGAAGCTTTCTTT CASSPAVNTEAFF
TRBJ1-4 TRBV27 NA NA TGTGCCAGCAGTCCCGGGGGTTCTACCAGGGAAAAACTGTTTTTT CASSPGGSTREKLFF
TRBJ2-6 TRBV29-1 NA NA TGCAGCGTGACAGGTCTATCTGGGGCCAACGTCCTGACTTTC CSVTGLSGANVLTF
TRBJ1-1 TRBV6-2/TRBV6-3 NA NA TGTGCCAGCAGTCCCGACCCTTACACTGAAGCTTTCTTT CASSPDPYTEAFF
TRBJ1-6 TRBV30 NA NA TGTGCCTGGAGTAGAGCGGCTGGAAGGGGGAGTAGTTCACCCCTCCACTTT CAWSRAAGRGSSSPLHF
TRBJ2-1 TRBV10-3 NA TRBD1 TGTGCCATCGGGACAGGGGTCTCCTACAATGAGCAGTTCTTC CAIGTGVSYNEQFF
TRBJ2-1 TRBV5-4 NA TRBD1 TGTGCCAGCAGCTTTAGGGACAGGGAGTTCTTC CASSFRDREFF
TRBJ1-1 TRBV20-1 NA NA TGCAGTGCTAGTCGGGACATGAACACTGAAGCTTTCTTT CSASRDMNTEAFF
TRBJ2-1 TRBV6-5 NA NA TGTGCCTCAGGAGCAGGAGGGAAAAATGAGCAGTTCTTC CASGAGGKNEQFF
TRBJ2-3 TRBV11-2 NA TRBD2 TGTGCCAGCAGCTTAGACGGGGGGGCTTCAGATACGCAGTATTTT CASSLDGGASDTQYF
TRBJ1-2 TRBV19 NA TRBD1 TGTGCCAGTAGTATTCCCCTCCGGGACAGAGCTAACTATGGCTACACCTTC CASSIPLRDRANYGYTF
TRBJ1-5 TRBV7-8 NA TRBD1 TGTGCCAGCAGCTTAGTCACACAGGGGGCTAATCAGCCCCAGCATTTT CASSLVTQGANQPQHF
TRBJ1-1 TRBV7-8 NA TRBD1 TGTGCCAGCAGCACCCTCGCTCGACAGGGATCAAGGAACACTGAAGCTTTCTTT CASSTLARQGSRNTEAFF
TRBJ2-4 TRBV5-1 NA NA TGCGCCAGCAGCTTGTTTCCTCGGGCAGGGCGAGACGGACTAGCCAAAAACATTCAGTACTTC CASSLFPRAGRDGLAKNIQYF
TRBJ1-1 TRBV30 NA NA TGTGCCTGGAGTAGTTTGAACACTGAAGCTTTCTTT CAWSSLNTEAFF
TRBJ1-5 TRBV19 few TRBD1 TGTGCCAGTAGCGGACAGGGGTCGTTTGATCAGCCCCAGCATTTT CASSGQGSFDQPQHF
TRBJ2-7 TRBV4-1 NA NA TGCGCCAGCACCGGTACAGTGGAAACAAGGGCTTACGAGCAGTACTTC CASTGTVETRAYEQYF
TRBJ1-2 TRBV28 NA NA TGTGCCAGCAGTTTAACTAACTATGGCTACACCTTC CASSLTNYGYTF
TRBJ2-3 TRBV12-3/TRBV12-4 NA NA TGTGCCAGCAAACAGTATAGCACAGATACGCAGTATTTT CASKQYSTDTQYF
TRBJ2-2 TRBV9 NA NA TGTGCCAGCAGCGTACATCCCACCGGGAACACCGGGGAGCTGTTTTTT CASSVHPTGNTGELFF
TRBJ1-6 TRBV5-1 NA NA TGCGCCAGCAGCTTGATAGGGGACGGCGGACCCCTCCACTTT CASSLIGDGGPLHF
TRBJ1-2 TRBV29-1 NA NA TGCAGCGTCTCTCTTAGTGACGGTCCCTATGGCTACACCTTC CSVSLSDGPYGYTF
TRBJ2-3 TRBV12-3/TRBV12-4 NA NA TGTGCCAGCAGTTTGCGGAACACAGATACGCAGTATTTT CASSLRNTDTQYF
TRBJ1-4 TRBV10-3 NA NA TGTGCCATCTTACGAGGTAATGAAAAACTGTTTTTT CAILRGNEKLFF
TRBJ2-5 TRBV9 once NA TGTGCCAGCAGCGTAGAGGGCAGAGTCCAAGAGACCCAGTACTTC CASSVEGRVQETQYF
TRBJ1-5 TRBV3-1/TRBV3-2 NA TRBD1 TGTGCCAGCAGCCCAGGAAAAGGGACAGGAGGCAATCAGCCCCAGCATTTT CASSPGKGTGGNQPQHF
TRBJ2-1 TRBV6-5 NA TRBD1 TGTGCCATCAGTACAGGGGGGAAGGGTGAGCAGTTCTTC CAISTGGKGEQFF